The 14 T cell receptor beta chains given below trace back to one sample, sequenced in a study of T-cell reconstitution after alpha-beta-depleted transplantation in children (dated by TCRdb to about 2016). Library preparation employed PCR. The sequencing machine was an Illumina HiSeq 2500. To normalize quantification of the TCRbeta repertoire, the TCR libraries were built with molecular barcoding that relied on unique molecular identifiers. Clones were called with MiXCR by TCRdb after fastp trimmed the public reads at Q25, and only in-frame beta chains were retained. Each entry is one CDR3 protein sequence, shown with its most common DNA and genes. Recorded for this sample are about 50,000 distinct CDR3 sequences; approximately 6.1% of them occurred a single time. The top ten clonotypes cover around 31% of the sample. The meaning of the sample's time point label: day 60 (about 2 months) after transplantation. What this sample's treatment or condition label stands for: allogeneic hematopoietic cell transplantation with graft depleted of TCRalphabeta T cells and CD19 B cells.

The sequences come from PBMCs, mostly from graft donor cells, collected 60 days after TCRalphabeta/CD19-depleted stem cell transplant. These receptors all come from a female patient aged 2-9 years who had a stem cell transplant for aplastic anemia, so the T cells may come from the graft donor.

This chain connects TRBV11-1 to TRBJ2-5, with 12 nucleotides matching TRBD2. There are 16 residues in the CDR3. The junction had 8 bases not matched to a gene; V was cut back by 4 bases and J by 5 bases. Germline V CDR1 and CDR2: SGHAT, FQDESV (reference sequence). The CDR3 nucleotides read TGTGCCAGCAGCTCGACTAGCGGGGGCCCACGGGAGACCCAGTACTTC. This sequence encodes CASSSTSGGPRETQYF.

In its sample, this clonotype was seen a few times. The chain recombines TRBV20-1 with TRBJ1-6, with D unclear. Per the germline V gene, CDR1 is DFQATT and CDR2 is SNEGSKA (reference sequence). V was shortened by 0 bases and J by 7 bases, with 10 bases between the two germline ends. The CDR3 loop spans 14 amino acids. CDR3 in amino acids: CSAREGRRNSPLHF. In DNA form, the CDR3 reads TGCAGTGCTAGAGAGGGCAGAAGGAATTCACCCCTCCACTTT.

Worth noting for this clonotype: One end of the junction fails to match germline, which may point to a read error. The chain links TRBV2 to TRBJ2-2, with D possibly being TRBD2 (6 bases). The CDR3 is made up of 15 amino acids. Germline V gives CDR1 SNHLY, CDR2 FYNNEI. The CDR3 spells CASSEAGGPTGELVF. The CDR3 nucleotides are TGTGCCAGCAGTGAAGCGGGGGGACCCACCGGGGAGCTGGTTTTT.

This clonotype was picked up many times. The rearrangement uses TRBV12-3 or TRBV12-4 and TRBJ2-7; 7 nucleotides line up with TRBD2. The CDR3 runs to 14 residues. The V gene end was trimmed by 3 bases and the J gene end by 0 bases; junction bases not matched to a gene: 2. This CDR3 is CASSLREGSYEQYF. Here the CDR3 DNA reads TGTGCCAGCAGTTTGAGGGAGGGCTCCTACGAGCAGTACTTC.

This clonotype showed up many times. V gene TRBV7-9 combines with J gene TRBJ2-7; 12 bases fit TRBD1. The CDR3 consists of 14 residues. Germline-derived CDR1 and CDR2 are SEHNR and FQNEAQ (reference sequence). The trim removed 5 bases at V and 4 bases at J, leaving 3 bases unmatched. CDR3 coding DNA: TGTGCCAGCAGCGGGACAGGGGGCGAATACGAGCAGTACTTC. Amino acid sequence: CASSGTGGEYEQYF.

The CDR3: CASKTAGARYGYTF. The CDR3 DNA reads as TGTGCCAGCAAAACGGCGGGGGCCCGCTATGGCTACACCTTC. V is TRBV28 and J is TRBJ1-2; D might be TRBD1 (6 bases). Per the germline V gene, CDR1 is MDHEN and CDR2 is SYDVKM. The CDR3 length is 14 residues. The V gene lost 7 bases and the J gene lost 4 bases, with 16 bases spanning the gap.

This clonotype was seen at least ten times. The CDR3 DNA sequence: TGTGCCAGCACCCAGGGGCTATACGAGCAGTACTTC. It yields the protein CASTQGLYEQYF. V usage is TRBV6-2 or TRBV6-3 and J usage is TRBJ2-7; maybe TRBD1 (6 bases). The V end was cut by 7 bases, the J end by 4 bases, with 11 bases between. The germline CDR1 and CDR2 sequences are MNHEY and SVGEGT. The CDR3 consists of 12 residues.

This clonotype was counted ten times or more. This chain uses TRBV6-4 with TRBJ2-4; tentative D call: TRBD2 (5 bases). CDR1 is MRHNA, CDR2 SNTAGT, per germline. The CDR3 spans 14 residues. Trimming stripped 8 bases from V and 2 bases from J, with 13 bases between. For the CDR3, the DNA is TGTGCCAGCCCAATAAGGGAGCCCAAAAACATTCAGTACTTC. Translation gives CASPIREPKNIQYF.

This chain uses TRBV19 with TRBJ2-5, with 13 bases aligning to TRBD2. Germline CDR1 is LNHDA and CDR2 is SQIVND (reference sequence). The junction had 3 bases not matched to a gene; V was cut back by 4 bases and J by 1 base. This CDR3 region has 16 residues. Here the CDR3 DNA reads TGTGCCAGTAGTAGACTAGCGGGGGGTTTCCAAGAGACCCAGTACTTC. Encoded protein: CASSRLAGGFQETQYF. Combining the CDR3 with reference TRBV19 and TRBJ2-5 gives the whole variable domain DGGITQSPKYLFRKEGQNVTLSCEQNLNHDAMYWYRQDPGQGLRLIYYSQIVNDFQKGDIAEGYSVSREKKESFPLTVTSAQKNPTAFYLCASSRLAGGFQETQYFGPGTRLLVL.

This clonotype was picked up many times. CDR3 DNA sequence: TGTGCCAGCAGTGAAGAATATCGGAGGGCAGGGGGACGAGAGACCCAGTACTTC. It specifies CASSEEYRRAGGRETQYF. J is TRBJ2-5 and V is TRBV2; D is possibly TRBD1 (7 bases). The CDR3 is 18 residues long. The germline CDR1 and CDR2 sequences are SNHLY and FYNNEI. The V and J ends lost 1 base and 4 bases respectively, with 22 bases between them.

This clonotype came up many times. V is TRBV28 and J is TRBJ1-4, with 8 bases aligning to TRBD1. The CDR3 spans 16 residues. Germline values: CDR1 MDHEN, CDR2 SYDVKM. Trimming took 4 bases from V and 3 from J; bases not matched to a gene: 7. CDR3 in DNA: TGTGCCAGCAGTTCAGGGGGCGTCGGGGCTAATGAAAAACTGTTTTTT. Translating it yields CASSSGGVGANEKLFF.

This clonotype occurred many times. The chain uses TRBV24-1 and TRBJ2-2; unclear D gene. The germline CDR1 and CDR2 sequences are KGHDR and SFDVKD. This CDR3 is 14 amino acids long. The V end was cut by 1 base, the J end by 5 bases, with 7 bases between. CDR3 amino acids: CATSDLVRTGELFF. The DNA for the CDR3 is TGTGCCACCAGTGATTTAGTACGGACCGGGGAGCTGTTTTTT.

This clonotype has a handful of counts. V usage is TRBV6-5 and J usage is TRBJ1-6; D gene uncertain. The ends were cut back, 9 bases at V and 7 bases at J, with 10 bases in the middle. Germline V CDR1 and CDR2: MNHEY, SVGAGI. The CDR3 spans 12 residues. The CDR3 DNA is TGTGCCAGAGAGTGGGAGAATTCACCCCTCCACTTT. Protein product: CAREWENSPLHF.

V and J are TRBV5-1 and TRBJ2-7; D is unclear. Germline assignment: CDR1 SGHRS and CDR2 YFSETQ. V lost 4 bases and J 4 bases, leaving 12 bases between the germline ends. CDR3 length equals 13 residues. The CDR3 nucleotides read TGCGCCAGCAGCCCCCCTGAACGATACGAGCAGTACTTC. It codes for CASSPPERYEQYF.